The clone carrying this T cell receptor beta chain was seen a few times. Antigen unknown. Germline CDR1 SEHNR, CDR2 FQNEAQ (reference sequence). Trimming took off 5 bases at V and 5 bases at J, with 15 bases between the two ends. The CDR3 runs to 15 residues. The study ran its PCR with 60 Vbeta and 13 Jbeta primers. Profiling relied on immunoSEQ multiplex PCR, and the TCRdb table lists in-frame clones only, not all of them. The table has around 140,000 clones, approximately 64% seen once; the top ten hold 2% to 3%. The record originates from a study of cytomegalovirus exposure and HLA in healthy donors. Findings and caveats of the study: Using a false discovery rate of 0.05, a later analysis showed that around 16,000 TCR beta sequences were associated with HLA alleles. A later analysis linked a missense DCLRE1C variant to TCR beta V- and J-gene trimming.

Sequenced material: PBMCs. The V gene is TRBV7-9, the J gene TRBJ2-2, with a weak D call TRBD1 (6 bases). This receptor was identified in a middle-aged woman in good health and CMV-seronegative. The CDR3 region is CASSVTGVQTGELFF. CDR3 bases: TGTGCCAGCAGCGTGACAGGAGTACAAACCGGGGAGCTGTTTTTT.